These T cell receptor beta chains were read from a single sample in a study of cytomegalovirus exposure and HLA in healthy donors. Assay used: immunoSEQ multiplex PCR; TCRdb lists only in-frame clones, some missing. The sample lists about 120,000 clones; around two thirds were seen once. Material for sequencing was PBMCs. All receptors derive from a woman in her thirties or forties in good health and CMV-seropositive. Each CDR3 is given with its conserved first and last residue. A D gene is named only where the DNA matches it firmly. Clone sizes are given selectively: once, few, many, or a class where the clone is expanded.

clone size	V gene	J gene	D gene	CDR3 DNA	CDR3 protein
.	TRBV12-5	TRBJ2-1	.	TGTGCTAGTGGTTTGGCGATAGCAGATGAGCAGTTCTTC	CASGLAIADEQFF
.	TRBV18	TRBJ2-1	.	TGTGCCAGCTCTCAAGCAACAGGGAGCTCCTACAATGAGCAGTTCTTC	CASSQATGSSYNEQFF
.	TRBV4-2	TRBJ2-1	TRBD1	TGTGCCAGCAGCCGAGAACAGGGGCCCTACAATGAGCAGTTCTTC	CASSREQGPYNEQFF
.	TRBV5-1	TRBJ2-5	TRBD2	TGCGCCAGCAGCTTGACTGGACTAGCGGTCCAAGAGACCCAGTACTTC	CASSLTGLAVQETQYF
.	TRBV6-5	TRBJ2-2	TRBD2	TGTGCCAGCAGTTACGGACTAGCGGGAGTCACCGGGGAGCTGTTTTTT	CASSYGLAGVTGELFF
.	TRBV10-3	TRBJ2-7	TRBD2	TGTGCCATCAGCCAGGGACTAGCGGGCTACGAGCAGTACTTC	CAISQGLAGYEQYF
.	TRBV28	TRBJ2-7	TRBD2	TGTGCCAGCAGTTTGACTAGCCTCTCCTACGAGCAGTACTTC	CASSLTSLSYEQYF
few	TRBV9	TRBJ2-1	.	TGTGCCAGCAGTTTAGCGGGCGGAGGGGGGAATGAGCAGTTCTTC	CASSLAGGGGNEQFF
.	TRBV27	TRBJ2-5	.	TGTGCCAGCAGTTTTTCTAGCTGGGGCCAAGAGACCCAGTACTTC	CASSFSSWGQETQYF
few	TRBV6-4	TRBJ2-7	.	TGTGCCAGCAGTAAGGGTGTTAGCGAGCTACTAAGCTCCTACGAGCAGTACTTC	CASSKGVSELLSSYEQYF
.	TRBV6-4	TRBJ2-1	TRBD2	TGTGCCAGCAGTGACTCGACTAGCTCCGACCGTGAGCAGTTCTTC	CASSDSTSSDREQFF
.	TRBV6-1	TRBJ2-7	.	TGTGCCGGCCGGGACTCCCTGGCCTCCTACGAGCAGTACTTC	CAGRDSLASYEQYF
.	TRBV25-1	TRBJ2-7	.	TGTGCCAGCAGTGAACGAGGCGGCAGACTACGCGGGCAGTACTTC	CASSERGGRLRGQYF
.	TRBV7-6	TRBJ2-7	TRBD2	TGTGCCAGCAGCTCCTTAAGACTAGCCTCCCTCACCGAGCAGTACTTC	CASSSLRLASLTEQYF
few	TRBV27	TRBJ2-1	TRBD1	TGTGCCAGCAGTCATCATGGACAGGTCCCAGGCAATGAGCAGTTCTTC	CASSHHGQVPGNEQFF
few	TRBV7-2	TRBJ2-7	.	TGTGCCAGCAGCTTAGATAGGCAGGACTACGAGCAGTACTTC	CASSLDRQDYEQYF
.	TRBV9	TRBJ2-3	TRBD2	TGTGCCAGCAGCGTCGGAGGGCGGCTAGCGGGAGATACGCAGTATTTT	CASSVGGRLAGDTQYF
.	TRBV7-9	TRBJ2-5	.	TGTTCCAGCAGCTCCCCAAGAGAGCTTGAGACCCAGTACTTC	CSSSSPRELETQYF
.	TRBV11-2	TRBJ2-1	TRBD2	TGTGCCAGCAGCTTAGAAAGGAGGTTGGCGGGAGTATTGAATGAGCAGTTCTTC	CASSLERRLAGVLNEQFF
.	TRBV18	TRBJ2-5	.	TGTGCCAGCTCACCACCGACAGAACAAGAGACCCAGTACTTC	CASSPPTEQETQYF
.	TRBV5-6	TRBJ2-1	.	TGTGCCAGCAGCTTGGCGTCTCCTGGAGTCTACAATGAGCAGTTCTTC	CASSLASPGVYNEQFF
.	TRBV5-1	TRBJ2-2	.	TGCGCCAGCAGCTTGCTCCCAGCCGGGGAGACGAACACCGGGGAGCTGTTTTTT	CASSLLPAGETNTGELFF
.	TRBV5-4	TRBJ2-5	TRBD1	TGTGCCAGCAGACAGGGACAGGGTGGGCGAGAGACCCAGTACTTC	CASRQGQGGRETQYF